Each of the 5 T cell receptor beta chains below was sequenced from the same sample in a study of early stage breast cancer tumors. Measured with immunoSEQ multiplex PCR; TCRdb has only the in-frame clones, and not every one. The sample comprises tens of thousands of clones, around 53% of which are singletons, and around 8% rests with the top ten. The material sequenced was breast tumor tissue. These receptor sequences come from a person between 50 and 60 years old with breast cancer.

A single count supports this clone. The gene calls are TRBV10-2 and TRBJ2-3, with 10 bases identical to TRBD2. V dropped 2 bases and J dropped 3; count of bases not matched to a gene: 5. Germline V gene sequence: CDR1 WSHSY, CDR2 SAAADI. The CDR3 consists of 16 residues. The CDR3 sequence: CASSEGASGRTDTQYF. The CDR3 DNA is TGCGCCAGCAGTGAGGGGGCTAGCGGGAGAACAGATACGCAGTATTTT.

The genes are TRBV19 and TRBJ2-2; no firm D call. The CDR3 contains 14 residues. V was shortened by 5 bases and J by 1 base, with 8 bases between the two germline ends. The germline V gene encodes CDR1 LNHDA and CDR2 SQIVND (reference sequence). The CDR3 DNA is TGTGCCAGTAGTCTGGACGGGAACACCGGGGAGCTGTTTTTT. This translates into CASSLDGNTGELFF.

The genes are TRBV7-9 and TRBJ1-4, with a weak D call TRBD1 (6 bases). The germline CDR1 and CDR2 sequences are SEHNR and FQNEAQ (reference sequence). Trimming removed 4 bases at V and 8 bases at J, with 20 bases between. The CDR3 loop spans 16 amino acids. This CDR3 reads CASSSTDRSIREKLFF. CDR3 in DNA: TGTGCCAGCAGCTCAACAGACAGGTCGATCAGGGAAAAACTGTTTTTT.

V usage is TRBV9 and J usage is TRBJ2-5; 14 positions match TRBD2. The CDR3 covers 17 residues. The germline CDR1 and CDR2 sequences are SGDLS and YYNGEE. V lost 3 bases, J lost 5 bases, and 9 bases stayed unmatched. The CDR3: CASSAGLAGEPRETQYF. In DNA form, the CDR3 reads TGTGCCAGCAGCGCGGGACTAGCGGGAGAGCCGCGGGAGACCCAGTACTTC.

This clone ranks as medium-sized (0.01 to 0.1%). The chain uses TRBV5-4 and TRBJ2-7; D unclear. CDR1 is SGHNT, CDR2 YYREEE, per germline (reference sequence). The germline V and J ends were trimmed by 1 base and 7 bases, with 15 bases remaining between them. The CDR3 is made up of 14 amino acids. As DNA, the CDR3 is TGTGCCAGCAGCTTGAAGTTAACCGGCGGAGAGCAGTACTTC. It codes for CASSLKLTGGEQYF.